Each of the 12 T cell receptor beta chains below was sequenced from the same sample in a study of blood T cell repertoires in COVID-19. Generated by immunoSEQ multiplex PCR, the TCRdb table keeps only in-frame clones and is missing some. The table lists 60,000 to 65,000 clones, around 79% of them singletons, with 32% in the top ten. Sequencing was performed on peripheral blood. Source of these receptors: a human donor in a cohort sampled during active COVID-19.

The gene calls are TRBV7-8 and TRBJ1-3; the match to TRBD1 covers 9 bases. CDR1 and CDR2 from the germline V gene are SGHVS and FQNEAQ. The CDR3 covers 14 residues. J gave up 2 bases and V 5 bases, and 1 base lay outside the gene matches. The CDR3 DNA reads as TGTGCCAGCAGCCGACAGGGGGCTGGAAACACCATATATTTT. Its translation: CASSRQGAGNTIYF. Using reference TRBV7-8 and TRBJ1-3 for the parts outside the CDR3, the full variable domain is GAGVSQSPRYKVAKRGQDVALRCDPISGHVSLFWYQQALGQGPEFLTYFQNEAQLDKSGLPSDRFFAERPEGSVSTLKIQRTQQEDSAVYLCASSRQGAGNTIYFGEGSWLTVV.

The chain employs TRBV28 and TRBJ2-7; TRBD2 agrees at 7 bases. Germline lookup yields CDR1 MDHEN and CDR2 SYDVKM. This CDR3 contains 15 residues. The V segment lost 5 bases and the J segment 2 bases; nucleotides outside the gene matches: 9. CDR3 loop: CASSRGGRNPYEQYF. Here the CDR3 DNA reads TGTGCCAGCAGTCGGGGAGGGCGGAACCCCTACGAGCAGTACTTC.

V usage is TRBV4-3 and J usage is TRBJ1-2; no clear D gene. Germline CDR1 is LGHNA and CDR2 is YSLEER. This CDR3 has 15 amino acids. V was shortened by 4 bases and J by 0 bases, with 12 bases between the two germline ends. The CDR3 loop reads CASSPSGQTNYGYTF. CDR3 nucleotide sequence: TGCGCCAGCAGCCCCTCTGGGCAAACTAACTATGGCTACACCTTC.

The chain links TRBV19 to TRBJ2-6, with 11 bases that match TRBD1. The CDR3 contains 17 residues. CDR1 LNHDA and CDR2 SQIVND come from the germline V gene (reference sequence). The ends lost 7 bases at V and 1 base at J; junction bases unmatched: 6. CDR3 coding DNA: TGTGCCAGTAACTGGGGACAGGGGGTATCTGGGGCCAACGTCCTGACTTTC. Translating gives CASNWGQGVSGANVLTF.

This rearrangement joins TRBV5-1 to TRBJ2-1, with 16 bases fitting TRBD2. The CDR3 length is 19 residues. Germline V gene lookup returns CDR1 SGHRS and CDR2 YFSETQ. Trimming took 4 bases from V and 4 from J; bases not matched to a gene: 11. Here the CDR3 DNA reads TGCGCCAGCAGCAAGGGACTAGCGGGAGGGAAACCGATTTACAATGAGCAGTTCTTC. As protein: CASSKGLAGGKPIYNEQFF.

CDR3 in amino acids: CAISESSGRLWEQYF. DNA of the CDR3: TGTGCCATCAGTGAGTCTAGCGGGAGATTGTGGGAGCAGTACTTC. J is TRBJ2-7 and V is TRBV10-3; 9 positions match TRBD2. V was clipped by 0 bases and J by 7 bases; unmatched bases: 7. Germline loops: CDR1 ENHRY, CDR2 SYGVKD. The CDR3 is 15 amino acids.

This clone appeared a single time. The chain employs TRBV5-1 and TRBJ1-2, with a weak D call TRBD1 (6 bases). The V end was cut by 0 bases, the J end by 6 bases, with 15 bases between. This CDR3 has 15 amino acids. Germline values: CDR1 SGHRS, CDR2 YFSETQ. The chain's CDR3 is CASSLVPTGIHGYTF. CDR3 sequence (DNA): TGCGCCAGCAGCTTGGTCCCCACAGGGATACATGGCTACACCTTC.

A remark on this clone: Other DNA sequences in this specimen translate into the identical CDR3. The chain is built from TRBV3-1 (or the pseudogene TRBV3-2) and TRBJ2-3; no clear D gene. The length of the CDR3 is 13 residues. In germline, CDR1 is LGHDT, CDR2 YNNKEL (reference sequence). V was trimmed by 3 bases and J by 2 bases, leaving 6 bases between them. The CDR3 reads CASSQRSTDTQYF. The CDR3 DNA is TGTGCCAGCAGCCAGAGATCCACAGATACGCAGTATTTT.

This chain connects TRBV7-2 to TRBJ2-2; D gene ambiguous. V lost 5 bases, J lost 5 bases, and 9 bases lay in between. Germline CDR1 SGHTA, CDR2 FQGNSA. CDR3 size: 13 residues. CDR3 loop: CASSPLPTGELFF. The CDR3 nucleotides are TGTGCCAGCAGCCCTCTACCGACCGGGGAGCTGTTTTTT.

The rearrangement links TRBV9 to TRBJ2-3, with 7 nucleotides matching TRBD1. This CDR3 has 15 residues. Looked up from germline, CDR1 is SGDLS and CDR2 is YYNGEE. Trimming removed 3 bases from V and 0 bases from J; junction bases left unmatched: 4. CDR3 DNA sequence: TGTGCCAGCAGCGCTCGACAGGGTAGCACAGATACGCAGTATTTT. Protein: CASSARQGSTDTQYF.

The genes are TRBV2 and TRBJ1-2, with TRBD1 matching 9 bases. CDR1 is SNHLY and CDR2 is FYNNEI in the germline V gene. The V and J ends lost 6 bases and 7 bases, in that order; junction bases with no gene match: 6. The CDR3 contains 13 residues. CDR3 residues: CASSVGTGSGYTF. CDR3 in DNA: TGTGCCAGCAGCGTGGGGACAGGGAGTGGCTACACCTTC.

The chain recombines TRBV27 with TRBJ2-1, with a weak D call TRBD2 (5 bases). CDR1 and CDR2 (germline): MNHEY, SMNVEV (reference sequence). V shed 3 bases and J shed 0 bases, with 6 bases lying between them. The CDR3 runs to 14 residues. CDR3 region: CASSLGSSYNEQFF. In nucleotides, the CDR3 is TGTGCCAGCAGTTTGGGGAGCTCCTACAATGAGCAGTTCTTC.